These T cell receptor beta chains were read from a single sample in a study of cytomegalovirus exposure and HLA in healthy donors. Sequenced by immunoSEQ multiplex PCR; TCRdb stores in-frame clones only, minus some. The table lists about 210,000 clones, about 75% of them singletons. Sequences were obtained from PBMCs. These receptors came from a male donor in good health and CMV-seronegative. CDR3s include the opening cysteine and the closing phenylalanine or tryptophan. Fields, in order: J gene, clone size, V gene, D gene, CDR3 DNA, CDR3 protein. A D gene is named only where the DNA matches it firmly. Only some rows state a clone size, as once, few, many or a class for expanded clones.

J: TRBJ2-1
size: -
V: TRBV5-6
D: -
DNA: TGTGCCAGCAGCTTACCCGCTAGTGGGAGTCTATTCAATGAGCAGTTCTTC
CDR3: CASSLPASGSLFNEQFF

J: TRBJ1-3
size: -
V: TRBV5-1
D: -
DNA: TGCGCCAGCAGCGACCGATCGGGTGGAAACACCATATATTTT
CDR3: CASSDRSGGNTIYF

J: TRBJ1-2
size: -
V: TRBV28
D: -
DNA: TGTGCCAGCCGACTCGGTGGATATGGCTACACCTTC
CDR3: CASRLGGYGYTF

J: TRBJ2-1
size: -
V: TRBV5-1
D: TRBD2
DNA: TGCGCCAGCAGCTCGGGACTAGCGGGAGAAGGCAATGAGCAGTTCTTC
CDR3: CASSSGLAGEGNEQFF

J: TRBJ1-2
size: -
V: TRBV10-3
D: TRBD1
DNA: TGTGCCATCAGGGAGGACAGGGGTCTATCTAACTATGGCTACACCTTC
CDR3: CAIREDRGLSNYGYTF

J: TRBJ2-2
size: -
V: TRBV5-4
D: -
DNA: TGTGCCAGCAGCTTTGGCTCCGGGGAGCTGTTTTTT
CDR3: CASSFGSGELFF

J: TRBJ2-7
size: -
V: TRBV4-3
D: TRBD1
DNA: TGCGCCAGCAGCCAAGACAGGGGGCCCTACGAGCAGTACTTC
CDR3: CASSQDRGPYEQYF

J: TRBJ2-5
size: -
V: TRBV9
D: -
DNA: TGTGCCAGCAGCGACGGACTACTTGAAGAGACCCAGTACTTC
CDR3: CASSDGLLEETQYF

J: TRBJ2-1
size: few
V: TRBV7-2
D: TRBD2
DNA: TGTGCCAGCAGCTTAGATTCGGGGGGATACAATGAGCAGTTCTTC
CDR3: CASSLDSGGYNEQFF

J: TRBJ2-7
size: -
V: TRBV4-3
D: TRBD1
DNA: TGCGCCAGCAGCCAAGAGACAGGGCCCTACGAGCAGTACTTC
CDR3: CASSQETGPYEQYF

J: TRBJ2-5
size: few
V: TRBV6-1
D: -
DNA: TGTGCCAGCAGTGACTTCACAGGAAACCAAGAGACCCAGTACTTC
CDR3: CASSDFTGNQETQYF

J: TRBJ2-7
size: few
V: TRBV9
D: TRBD1
DNA: TGTGCCAGCAGCGTAGGTCACGGCGGGCGACAGGGGGCTTACGAGCAGTACTTC
CDR3: CASSVGHGGRQGAYEQYF

J: TRBJ2-4
size: -
V: TRBV11-2
D: TRBD2
DNA: TGTGCCAGCAGCTCCACTAGCGGGGTCGAAAACATTCAGTACTTC
CDR3: CASSSTSGVENIQYF

J: TRBJ1-2
size: -
V: TRBV7-2
D: -
DNA: TGTGCCAGCAGCCCCCGTATTGGAGCGTTATCCAACTATGGCTACACCTTC
CDR3: CASSPRIGALSNYGYTF

J: TRBJ1-2
size: few
V: TRBV28
D: -
DNA: TGTGCCAGCAGCCGGGGGGGTATGGATGGCTACACCTTC
CDR3: CASSRGGMDGYTF

J: TRBJ2-6
size: -
V: TRBV4-3
D: TRBD1
DNA: TGCGCCAGCAGCCTTGACAGGGCTGGGGCCAACGTCCTGACTTTC
CDR3: CASSLDRAGANVLTF

J: TRBJ2-7
size: -
V: TRBV27
D: TRBD2
DNA: TGTGCCAGCAGCCCGCGGGGGGACTACGAGCAGTACTTC
CDR3: CASSPRGDYEQYF

J: TRBJ1-3
size: -
V: TRBV15
D: TRBD1
DNA: TGTGCCACCAGCATGTTCGACGGGACAGGGGCTGGAAACACCATATATTTT
CDR3: CATSMFDGTGAGNTIYF

J: TRBJ2-3
size: few
V: TRBV5-6
D: TRBD2
DNA: TGTGCCAGCAGTTTCCTAGCGGTTAGCACAGATACGCAGTATTTT
CDR3: CASSFLAVSTDTQYF

J: TRBJ1-5
size: -
V: TRBV28
D: TRBD1
DNA: TGTGCCAGCAGTCCGGACAGGACATATCAGCCCCAGCATTTT
CDR3: CASSPDRTYQPQHF

J: TRBJ2-7
size: -
V: TRBV4-2
D: TRBD2
DNA: TGTGCCAGCAGCCAGGAACTAGCGGGAGCGGAGGAGCAGTACTTC
CDR3: CASSQELAGAEEQYF

J: TRBJ2-4
size: few
V: TRBV11-2
D: -
DNA: TGTGCCAGCAGCTTAGCTAGGACAGACAAGTACTTC
CDR3: CASSLARTDKYF

J: TRBJ2-1
size: few
V: TRBV7-9
D: -
DNA: TGTGCCAGCAGCTTAGACTTCGATGAGCAGTTCTTC
CDR3: CASSLDFDEQFF

J: TRBJ2-1
size: few
V: TRBV28
D: -
DNA: TGTGCCAGCAGCAAATTAGGAGGAGAGGGTAGCGCCTACAATGAGCAGTTCTTC
CDR3: CASSKLGGEGSAYNEQFF

J: TRBJ2-5
size: few
V: TRBV19
D: TRBD1
DNA: TGTGCCAGTAGTATTGGACAGGGGGCCGGGGAGACCCAGTACTTC
CDR3: CASSIGQGAGETQYF

J: TRBJ1-6
size: -
V: TRBV27
D: -
DNA: TGTGCCAGCGGAAACAGGGTCTATAATTCACCCCTCCACTTT
CDR3: CASGNRVYNSPLHF

J: TRBJ1-1
size: -
V: TRBV5-4
D: TRBD1
DNA: TGTGCCAGCAGCCTGACAGGGGGGCACACTGAAGCTTTCTTT
CDR3: CASSLTGGHTEAFF

J: TRBJ2-1
size: -
V: TRBV7-8
D: TRBD2
DNA: TGTGCCAGCAGCTTAATCCCTAGCGGGAGACTCTATGAGCAGTTCTTC
CDR3: CASSLIPSGRLYEQFF

J: TRBJ1-5
size: -
V: TRBV29-1
D: TRBD1
DNA: TGCAGCGGGCAACAGGGGAATAGCAATCAGCCCCAGCATTTT
CDR3: CSGQQGNSNQPQHF

J: TRBJ2-3
size: -
V: TRBV11-1
D: -
DNA: TGTGCCAGCAGCCTGCGCCGGCAGGCATCCGATACGCAGTATTTT
CDR3: CASSLRRQASDTQYF

J: TRBJ1-2
size: -
V: TRBV6-5
D: TRBD1
DNA: TGTGCCAGAGACAGGGGAGGCTATGGCTACACCTTC
CDR3: CARDRGGYGYTF

J: TRBJ1-1
size: -
V: TRBV6-1
D: -
DNA: TGTGCCAGCAGTGTAGGAGGGGCCGGAGCTTTCTTT
CDR3: CASSVGGAGAFF

J: TRBJ2-2
size: once
V: TRBV7-3
D: -
DNA: TGTGCCAGCAGTTCCAGGTCTAATCCCATCGGGGAGCTGTTTTTT
CDR3: CASSSRSNPIGELFF

J: TRBJ2-3
size: -
V: TRBV27
D: -
DNA: TGTGCCAGCAGTTTCGTAGGAGCAGATACGCAGTATTTT
CDR3: CASSFVGADTQYF

J: TRBJ2-4
size: -
V: TRBV13
D: -
DNA: TGTGCCAGCAGCTTAGCGGTAGCCAAAAACATTCAGTACTTC
CDR3: CASSLAVAKNIQYF